Reported below is one TCR beta chain. What it binds is unknown. This entry belongs to a study of post-analysis software for immune sequencing data. Study in general: Included courses were relapsing-remitting and secondary progressive multiple sclerosis; progressive-relapsing multiple sclerosis was also included.

The authors incorporated unique molecular identifiers into the TCR beta cDNA libraries. TCRdb redid the calling of the PCR reads with MiXCR, one entry per CDR3 protein. Of under 200,000 distinct CDR3 sequences in the sample, 35% to 40% are singletons; the top ten hold about 26%. Points from the study as a whole: Significantly decreased normalized Chao1 diversity was recorded for multiple sclerosis patients relative to controls. Strong co-clustering by F measure was seen for same-batch samples. Several TRBV segments occurring more often in patients than controls included TRBV5-6, TRBV5-1 and TRBV20-1.

Losses at the gene ends were 5 bases for V and 11 bases for J; bases not matched to a gene: 11. The CDR3 consists of 15 residues. The germline V gene encodes CDR1 MNHEY and CDR2 SVGAGI. The sample consisted of blood, taken after autologous hematopoietic stem cell transplantation. V usage is TRBV6-5 and J usage is TRBJ2-5; 13 bases map to TRBD2. This sequence was found in a girl aged 10 to 17 with multiple sclerosis. The CDR3 loop reads CASSTPGLAGIQQYF. DNA for the CDR3: TGTGCCAGCAGTACCCCGGGACTAGCGGGGATACAGCAGTACTTC.